The 19 T cell receptor beta chains listed next were all sequenced from one sample in a study of T cell changes during pregnancy in multiple sclerosis. The repertoire was sequenced with immunoSEQ multiplex PCR; TCRdb's copy has only in-frame clones and lacks some. The table has roughly 46,000 clones, about 92% seen once; the top ten hold roughly 2.2%. Material: peripheral blood, obtained in the third trimester of pregnancy. The receptors come from a female donor with multiple sclerosis, enrolled in a pregnancy study.

The chain links TRBV19 to TRBJ1-5; TRBD1 agrees at 7 bases. CDR1 is LNHDA, CDR2 SQIVND, per germline (reference sequence). CDR3 length equals 17 residues. The V gene end was trimmed by 4 bases and the J gene end by 9 bases; junction bases not matched to a gene: 18. CDR3 sequence: CASSTGHGQDSLRPQHF. Written as DNA, the CDR3 is TGTGCCAGTAGTACCGGTCATGGACAGGACTCGTTGCGGCCCCAGCATTTT.

The chain links TRBV7-9 to TRBJ2-3; 12 bases are a match to TRBD2. The CDR3 spans 17 residues. In germline, CDR1 is SEHNR, CDR2 FQNEAQ (reference sequence). V gave up 5 bases and J gave up 3 bases; unmatched junction bases: 9. CDR3 loop: CASSPKRLAGGTDTQYF. CDR3 bases: TGTGCCAGCAGCCCCAAGCGGCTAGCGGGAGGGACAGATACGCAGTATTTT.

The rearrangement links TRBV28 to TRBJ1-2; D is unresolved. The CDR3 covers 12 residues. The V gene's germline CDR1 is MDHEN and CDR2 SYDVKM. V lost 2 bases and J 3 bases, leaving 4 bases between the germline ends. In nucleotides, the CDR3 is TGTGCCAGCAGTTTACCAGACTATGGCTACACCTTC. Translating gives CASSLPDYGYTF.

The V gene is TRBV5-5, the J gene TRBJ2-2, with TRBD2 matching over 12 bases. Trimming removed 2 bases from V and 0 bases from J; junction bases left unmatched: 8. Germline assignment: CDR1 SGHKS and CDR2 YYEKEE (reference sequence). This CDR3 contains 19 residues. In DNA form, the CDR3 reads TGTGCCAGCAGCTTAAGGGGGCTAGCGGGAGGGCCGAACACCGGGGAGCTGTTTTTT. Translated, it gives CASSLRGLAGGPNTGELFF.

The V and J genes are TRBV7-9 and TRBJ1-1; 8 bases match TRBD1. The CDR3 spans 14 residues. The germline CDR1 and CDR2 sequences are SEHNR and FQNEAQ (reference sequence). The trim removed 2 bases at V and 3 bases at J, leaving 2 bases unmatched. CDR3 DNA sequence: TGTGCCAGCAGCTTATCAGGGGGCCACACTGAAGCTTTCTTT. Translation: CASSLSGGHTEAFF.

This clone was counted a single time. J is TRBJ2-1 and V is TRBV6-4; 14 bases are a match to TRBD2. The CDR3 is 16 amino acids. The junction had 3 bases not matched to a gene; V was cut back by 2 bases and J by 6 bases. From germline, CDR1 is MRHNA and CDR2 SNTAGT. Here the CDR3 DNA reads TGTGCCAGCAGTGACCGACTAGCGGGAGGGCCCAATGAGCAGTTCTTC. This codes for CASSDRLAGGPNEQFF.

In its sample, this clone was seen once. The V gene is TRBV11-3, the J gene TRBJ2-2; 7 positions agree with TRBD2. CDR1 SGHNT and CDR2 YENEEA come from the germline V gene. CDR3 length: 16 amino acids. J gave up 2 bases and V 1 base, and 4 bases lay outside the gene matches. The CDR3 DNA sequence: TGTGCCAGCAGCTTAGGGTCTAGCGGTAACACCGGGGAGCTGTTTTTT. Translating gives CASSLGSSGNTGELFF.

This sequence joins TRBV7-3 and TRBJ2-7; 9 positions match TRBD2. Unmatched junction bases numbered 11, after V lost 3 bases and J lost 5 bases. Germline V lookup: CDR1 SGHTA, CDR2 FQGTGA. This CDR3 region has 16 residues. DNA for the CDR3: TGTGCCAGCAGCTTCCGATGGAGCGGGAGGATGGACGAGCAGTACTTC. It codes for CASSFRWSGRMDEQYF.

The chain couples TRBV28 to TRBJ2-7; TRBD1 matches at 10 bases. Unmatched junction bases numbered 8, after V lost 7 bases and J lost 2 bases. Germline V CDR1 and CDR2: MDHEN, SYDVKM. This CDR3 has 15 amino acids. CDR3 residues: CASINTGTGAYEQYF. The CDR3 bases are TGTGCCAGCATAAATACCGGGACAGGGGCCTACGAGCAGTACTTC.

As DNA, the CDR3 is TGTGCCAGCAGCGAAACTCGGACAGATACGCAGTATTTT. This translates into CASSETRTDTQYF. The chain is built from TRBV11-3 and TRBJ2-3; D is undetermined. CDR1 and CDR2 (germline): SGHNT, YENEEA. This CDR3 is 13 amino acids long. V was clipped by 5 bases and J by 3 bases, with 9 bases between them.

This chain connects TRBV19 to TRBJ2-7, with D hard to call. Trimming cost V 3 bases and J 6 bases, with 12 bases left between them. Germline CDR1 LNHDA, CDR2 SQIVND (reference sequence). This CDR3 is built from 13 residues. The CDR3 nucleotides are TGTGCCAGTAGTATGGGTACTCGGAGCGAGCAGTACTTC. Translation gives CASSMGTRSEQYF.

The V call is TRBV13, the J call TRBJ1-6, with 8 bases matching TRBD1. The germline V gene encodes CDR1 PRHDT and CDR2 FYEKMQ (reference sequence). This CDR3 spans 15 amino acids. J lost 6 bases, V lost 5 bases, and 6 bases had no gene match. The CDR3 coding sequence is TGTGCCAGCAGCCGCGGCACAGGGGGTAATTCACCCCTCCACTTT. Its translation: CASSRGTGGNSPLHF.

The chain joins TRBV28 to TRBJ1-5; TRBD1 matches 8 bases. This CDR3 region has 14 residues. Trimming at V came to 3 bases and at J to 2 bases, leaving 0 bases not matched to a gene. Germline V gene sequence: CDR1 MDHEN, CDR2 SYDVKM. The CDR3 nucleotides are TGTGCCAGCAGTTTGACAGGGGGCAATCAGCCCCAGCATTTT. Its translation: CASSLTGGNQPQHF.

The chain recombines TRBV5-4 with TRBJ2-2; TRBD2 agrees at 9 bases. J lost 5 bases, V lost 0 bases, and 2 bases had no gene match. Germline CDR1 and CDR2: SGHNT and YYREEE (reference sequence). This CDR3 has 15 residues. The CDR3 nucleotides are TGTGCCAGCAGCTTGGGCAGCGGGAGGACCGGGGAGCTGTTTTTT. Translated: CASSLGSGRTGELFF. Based on the CDR3 plus reference TRBV5-4 and TRBJ2-2, the full variable domain is ETGVTQSPTHLIKTRGQQVTLRCSSQSGHNTVSWYQQALGQGPQFIFQYYREEENGRGNFPPRFSGLQFPNYSSELNVNALELDDSALYLCASSLGSGRTGELFFGEGSRLTVL.

The chain links TRBV6-5 to TRBJ2-3, with TRBD2 matching over 10 bases. Germline V gene lookup returns CDR1 MNHEY and CDR2 SVGAGI. V dropped 2 bases and J dropped 4; count of bases not matched to a gene: 0. CDR3 length equals 14 residues. This CDR3 is CASSYGTSADTQYF. The DNA for the CDR3 is TGTGCCAGCAGTTACGGGACTAGCGCAGATACGCAGTATTTT.

This clone showed up just once. V is TRBV11-3 and J is TRBJ2-1; the match to TRBD2 covers 10 bases. The junction had 12 bases not matched to a gene; V was cut back by 5 bases and J by 8 bases. Germline-derived CDR1 and CDR2 are SGHNT and YENEEA. The CDR3 contains 16 residues. CDR3 coding DNA: TGTGCCAGCAGCCAAGAATTAGCGGGAGGCATCGATGAGCAGTTCTTC. Translated, it gives CASSQELAGGIDEQFF.

This clone turned up a few times. Other DNA sequences from this sample encode an identical CDR3 as well. The chain links TRBV29-1 to TRBJ1-1; 10 nucleotides align to TRBD1. The germline CDR1 and CDR2 sequences are SQVTM and ANQGSEA. The CDR3 length is 14 residues. Unmatched junction bases numbered 8, after V lost 7 bases and J lost 3 bases. CDR3 sequence (DNA): TGCAGCGCCATTTCAGACAGGGGGCACACTGAAGCTTTCTTT. Its translation is CSAISDRGHTEAFF.

The chain links TRBV6-5 to TRBJ2-1, with D perhaps matching TRBD2 (7 bases). This CDR3 is built from 16 residues. Per the germline V gene, CDR1 is MNHEY and CDR2 is SVGAGI. Trimming removed 4 bases at V and 5 bases at J, with 18 bases between. CDR3 nucleotides: TGTGCCAGCAGTTTAGATTGGAGGGAGGGGGACAATGAGCAGTTCTTC. Its protein is CASSLDWREGDNEQFF.

This sequence joins TRBV28 and TRBJ1-4; 10 bases align to TRBD1. The length of the CDR3 is 16 residues. The ends lost 6 bases at V and 4 bases at J; junction bases unmatched: 8. CDR1 and CDR2 (germline): MDHEN, SYDVKM. The CDR3 sequence is CASRIPGTGDNEKLFF. The CDR3, as DNA: TGTGCCAGCAGGATTCCGGGGACAGGGGATAATGAAAAACTGTTTTTT.